What follows are 16 T cell receptor beta chains derived from one specimen sequenced in a study of T cell changes during pregnancy in multiple sclerosis. Sequencing was performed with immunoSEQ multiplex PCR; in TCRdb, only in-frame clones are kept and a portion is missing. The data show about 93,000 clones, over 80% seen once. The sample was peripheral blood, taken after pregnancy. The receptors shown here come from a female donor with multiple sclerosis, enrolled in a pregnancy study.

The rearrangement uses TRBV12-5 and TRBJ1-1; unclear D gene. The germline gives CDR1 LGHNT, CDR2 FRNRAP. The V end was cut by 5 bases, the J end by 3 bases, with 10 bases between. This CDR3 has 13 amino acids. The CDR3 region is CASGLLSYTEAFF. CDR3 nucleotides: TGTGCTAGTGGTCTACTGAGTTACACTGAAGCTTTCTTT.

The V call is TRBV7-9, the J call TRBJ2-5; 11 bases align to TRBD2. The CDR3 extends over 16 amino acids. Trimming removed 4 bases from V and 4 bases from J; junction bases left unmatched: 8. In germline, CDR1 is SEHNR, CDR2 FQNEAQ (reference sequence). For the CDR3, the DNA is TGTGCCAGCAGCTCCGATAGCGGGGGGGCGAGAGAGACCCAGTACTTC. Translation: CASSSDSGGARETQYF.

Only one count was recorded for this clone. The chain joins TRBV6-1 to TRBJ2-3, with TRBD2 identical over 9 bases. This CDR3 region has 15 residues. The germline gives CDR1 MNHNS, CDR2 SASEGT. V was clipped by 2 bases and J by 4 bases; unmatched bases: 4. Here the CDR3 DNA reads TGTGCCAGCAGTGAACTAGCGGGGATGTCAGATACGCAGTATTTT. This codes for CASSELAGMSDTQYF.

As regards this clone: Additional DNA sequences in this sample encode the identical CDR3. The gene calls are TRBV30 and TRBJ1-5; D gene unclear. The germline V gene has CDR1 GTSNPN and CDR2 SVGIG (reference sequence). V lost 5 bases and J 5 bases, leaving 10 bases between the germline ends. This CDR3 has 12 amino acids. The CDR3 DNA is TGTGCCTGGTCCCCGGGAGATCAGCCCCAGCATTTT. It is translated as CAWSPGDQPQHF.

This CDR3 reads CASSERTVYGYTF. CDR3 DNA: TGTGCCAGCAGTGAACGGACAGTCTATGGCTACACCTTC. This sequence joins TRBV6-1 and TRBJ1-2, with a weak D call TRBD1 (6 bases). V was shortened by 2 bases and J by 4 bases, with 8 bases between the two germline ends. Germline V gene data show CDR1 as MNHNS and CDR2 as SASEGT. The CDR3 sequence is 13 residues long.

The V call is TRBV2, the J call TRBJ1-2; D gene uncertain. Per the germline V gene, CDR1 is SNHLY and CDR2 is FYNNEI. V was shortened by 3 bases and J by 3 bases, with 17 bases between the two germline ends. CDR3 length: 16 amino acids. The CDR3 protein is CASSESFIRGHYGYTF. DNA of the CDR3: TGTGCCAGCAGTGAGAGCTTTATTCGAGGCCACTATGGCTACACCTTC.

The chain joins TRBV25-1 to TRBJ1-1; D unclear. The germline CDR1 and CDR2 sequences are MGHDK and SYGVNS. V was clipped by 8 bases and J by 3 bases, with 13 bases between them. There are 13 residues in the CDR3. This CDR3 reads CASLQPGYTEAFF. CDR3 nucleotides: TGTGCCAGCCTTCAACCAGGTTACACTGAAGCTTTCTTT.

This clone was recorded once. In nucleotides, the CDR3 is TGTGCCAGCAGCTTAGCGGCCGGGGTCTTCTACGAGCAGTACTTC. Amino acids: CASSLAAGVFYEQYF. The genes are TRBV7-2 and TRBJ2-7, with TRBD2 as a possible D gene (5 bases). With 0 bases removed from V and 3 bases from J, the gap between germline ends came to 12 bases. The CDR3 totals 15 residues. Germline V CDR1 and CDR2: SGHTA, FQGNSA. The variable domain in full, with the rest retrieved from reference TRBV7-2 and TRBJ2-7, is GAGVSQSPSNKVTEKGKDVELRCDPISGHTALYWYRQSLGQGLEFLIYFQGNSAPDKSGLPSDRFSAERTGGSVSTLTIQRTQQEDSAVYLCASSLAAGVFYEQYFGPGTRLTVT.

The V and J genes are TRBV27 and TRBJ2-7; D possibly corresponds to TRBD1 (6 bases). The germline V and J ends were trimmed by 5 bases and 5 bases, with 19 bases remaining between them. CDR1 is MNHEY, CDR2 SMNVEV, per germline (reference sequence). This CDR3 is built from 15 residues. CDR3 region: CASSPSGTGSDEQYF. The CDR3 DNA reads as TGTGCCAGCAGTCCATCCGGAACAGGGAGCGACGAGCAGTACTTC.

The CDR3: CASSLRAREQFF. The CDR3 DNA reads TGTGCCAGCAGCCTTCGAGCTCGGGAGCAGTTCTTC. This sequence joins TRBV7-2 and TRBJ2-1; no clear D gene. The V and J ends lost 5 bases and 10 bases respectively, with 12 bases between them. CDR1 SGHTA and CDR2 FQGNSA come from the germline V gene. The CDR3 has 12 amino acids.

The table lists this clone with a count of one. The genes are TRBV11-2 and TRBJ1-2; 7 nucleotides align to TRBD1. V lost 4 bases to trimming and J lost 5 bases; unmatched junction nucleotides: 4. Germline CDR1 reads SGHAT; CDR2 reads FQNNGV. This CDR3 has 13 residues. CDR3 in DNA: TGTGCCAGCAGCTCGGGACAGACGTATGGCTACACCTTC. This codes for CASSSGQTYGYTF.

V gene TRBV30 combines with J gene TRBJ1-3; D uncertain. The CDR3 is 15 amino acids. Per germline, CDR1 GTSNPN and CDR2 SVGIG (reference sequence). V was clipped by 4 bases and J by 7 bases, with 20 bases between them. This chain's CDR3 is CAWTGSGDFRNTIYF. In DNA, the CDR3 is TGTGCCTGGACTGGGTCCGGGGATTTTCGGAACACCATATATTTT. Full variable domain (remainder filled in from reference TRBV30 and TRBJ1-3): SQTIHQWPATLVQPVGSPLSLECTVEGTSNPNLYWYRQAAGRGLQLLFYSVGIGQISSEVPQNLSASRPQDRQFILSSKKLLLSDSGFYLCAWTGSGDFRNTIYFGEGSWLTVV.

V usage is TRBV10-1 and J usage is TRBJ2-1, with TRBD2 matching 8 bases. Germline loops: CDR1 WNHNN, CDR2 SYGVQD (reference sequence). Germline trimming cut 8 bases from V and 8 bases from J; bases unmatched to any gene: 11. CDR3 length: 14 amino acids. As DNA, the CDR3 is TGCGCCAGCCGGGAGGGGGGAATGAGCGATGAGCAGTTCTTC. Translation: CASREGGMSDEQFF.

This clone was found a few times. The chain links TRBV5-1 to TRBJ1-1, with no clear D. Between the trimmed V and J ends, which lost 2 bases and 3 bases, there was a span of 8 bases. Germline V gene data show CDR1 as SGHRS and CDR2 as YFSETQ. There are 13 residues in the CDR3. The CDR3 loop reads CASSFSGDTEAFF. The CDR3 nucleotides are TGCGCCAGCAGCTTTTCCGGGGACACTGAAGCTTTCTTT. The full variable domain, completed using reference TRBV5-1 and TRBJ1-1, is KAGVTQTPRYLIKTRGQQVTLSCSPISGHRSVSWYQQTPGQGLQFLFEYFSETQRNKGNFPGRFSGRQFSNSRSEMNVSTLELGDSALYLCASSFSGDTEAFFGQGTRLTVV.

The chain employs TRBV18 and TRBJ1-2, with D hard to call. Trimming removed 6 bases from V and 9 bases from J, with 17 bases in between. This CDR3 comprises 13 residues. Germline CDR1 is KGHSH and CDR2 is LQKENI. The CDR3 here is CASSESNDWRYTF. The CDR3 bases are TGTGCCAGCTCCGAATCAAATGACTGGCGCTACACCTTC.

The chain has TRBV19 and TRBJ2-1; D gene uncertain. Trimming removed 3 bases from V and 3 bases from J, with 6 bases in between. The CDR3 sequence is 13 residues long. Germline values: CDR1 LNHDA, CDR2 SQIVND (reference sequence). CDR3 loop: CASSISIYNEQFF. The CDR3 nucleotides are TGTGCCAGTAGTATCAGTATCTACAATGAGCAGTTCTTC.